The entry below gives a single T cell receptor beta chain sequence along with its context. The length of the CDR3 is 17 residues. The V segment lost 6 bases and the J segment 4 bases; nucleotides outside the gene matches: 15. Germline V gene data show CDR1 as SNHLY and CDR2 as FYNNEI. Assay used: immunoSEQ multiplex PCR; TCRdb lists only in-frame clones, some missing. The sample lists more than 300,000 clones; approximately 89% were seen once. This record comes from a study of blood T cell repertoires in COVID-19. The sequence was obtained from a woman between 25 and 40 years old with COVID-19, enrolled during active disease. The sample taken for sequencing was peripheral blood. The chain couples TRBV2 to TRBJ2-5; 9 nucleotides match TRBD1. This CDR3 is CASRGHQGTGRPETQYF. In nucleotides, the CDR3 is TGTGCCAGCAGAGGACACCAGGGGACAGGGAGGCCAGAGACCCAGTACTTC. Complete variable domain (other parts from reference TRBV2 and TRBJ2-5): EPEVTQTPSHQVTQMGQEVILRCVPISNHLYFYWYRQILGQKVEFLVSFYNNEISEKSEIFDDQFSVERPDGSNFTLKIRSTKLEDSAMYFCASRGHQGTGRPETQYFGPGTRLLVL.